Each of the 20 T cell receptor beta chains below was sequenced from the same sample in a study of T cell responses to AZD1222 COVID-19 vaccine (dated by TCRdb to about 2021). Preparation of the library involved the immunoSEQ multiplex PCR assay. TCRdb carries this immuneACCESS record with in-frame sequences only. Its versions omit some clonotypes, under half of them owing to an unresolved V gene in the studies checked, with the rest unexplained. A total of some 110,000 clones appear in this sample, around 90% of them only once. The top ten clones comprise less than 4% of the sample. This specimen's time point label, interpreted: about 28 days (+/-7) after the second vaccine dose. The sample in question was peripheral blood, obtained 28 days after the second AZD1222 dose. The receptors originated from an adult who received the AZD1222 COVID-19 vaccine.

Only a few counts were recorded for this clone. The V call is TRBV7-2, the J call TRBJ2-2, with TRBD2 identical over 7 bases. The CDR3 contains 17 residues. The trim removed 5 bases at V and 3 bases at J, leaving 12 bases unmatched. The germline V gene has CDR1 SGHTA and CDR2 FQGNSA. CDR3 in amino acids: CASSRGESLTHTGELFF. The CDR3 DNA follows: TGTGCCAGCAGCCGGGGGGAGTCCTTAACCCACACCGGGGAGCTGTTTTTT.

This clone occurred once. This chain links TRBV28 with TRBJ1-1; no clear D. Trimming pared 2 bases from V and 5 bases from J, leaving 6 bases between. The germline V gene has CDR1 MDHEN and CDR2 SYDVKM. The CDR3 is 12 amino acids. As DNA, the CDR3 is TGTGCCAGCAGTTTACTCCATACTGAAGCTTTCTTT. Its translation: CASSLLHTEAFF.

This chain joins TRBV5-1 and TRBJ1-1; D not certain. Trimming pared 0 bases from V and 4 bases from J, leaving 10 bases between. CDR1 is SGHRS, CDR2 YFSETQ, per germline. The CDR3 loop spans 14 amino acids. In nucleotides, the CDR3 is TGCGCCAGCAGCTTGGAGGGTAGCGTCACTGAAGCTTTCTTT. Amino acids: CASSLEGSVTEAFF.

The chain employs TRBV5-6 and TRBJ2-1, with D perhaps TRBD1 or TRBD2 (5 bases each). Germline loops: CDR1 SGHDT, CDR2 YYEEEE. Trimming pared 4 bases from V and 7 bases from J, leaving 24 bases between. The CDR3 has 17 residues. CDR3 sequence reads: CASSMAGAGRSSNEQFF. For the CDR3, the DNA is TGTGCCAGCAGCATGGCCGGGGCAGGGCGGTCGTCGAATGAGCAGTTCTTC.

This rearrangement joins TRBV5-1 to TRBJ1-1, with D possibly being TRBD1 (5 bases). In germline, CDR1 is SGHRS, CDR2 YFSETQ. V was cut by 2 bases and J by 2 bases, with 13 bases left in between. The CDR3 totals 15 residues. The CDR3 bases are TGCGCCAGCAGCTTCGGTTATGGGGGAAACACTGAAGCTTTCTTT. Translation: CASSFGYGGNTEAFF.

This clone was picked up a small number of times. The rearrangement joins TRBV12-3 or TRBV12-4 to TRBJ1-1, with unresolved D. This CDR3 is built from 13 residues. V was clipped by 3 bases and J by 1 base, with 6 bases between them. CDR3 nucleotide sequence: TGTGCCAGCAGTTTTACCAGGAACACTGAAGCTTTCTTT. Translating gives CASSFTRNTEAFF.

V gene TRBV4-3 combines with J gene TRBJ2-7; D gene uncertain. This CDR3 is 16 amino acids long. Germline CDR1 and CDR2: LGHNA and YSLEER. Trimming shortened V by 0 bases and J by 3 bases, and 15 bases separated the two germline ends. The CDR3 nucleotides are TGCGCCAGCAGCCAAGATCTCGTGTGGCTCGACTACGAGCAGTACTTC. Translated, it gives CASSQDLVWLDYEQYF.

CDR3 residues: CASSSGYTGELFF. The CDR3 coding sequence is TGTGCCAGCAGCTCCGGTTACACCGGGGAGCTGTTTTTT. The rearrangement uses TRBV12-3 or TRBV12-4 and TRBJ2-2; D call uncertain. CDR3 length: 13 amino acids. Trimming removed 6 bases at V and 3 bases at J, with 8 bases between.

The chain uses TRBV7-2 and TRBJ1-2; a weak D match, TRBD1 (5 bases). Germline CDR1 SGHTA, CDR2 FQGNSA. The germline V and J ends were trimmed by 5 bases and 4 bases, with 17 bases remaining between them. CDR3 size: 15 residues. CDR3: CASSPLPGGSYGYTF. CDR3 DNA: TGTGCCAGCAGCCCTTTGCCGGGGGGGAGCTATGGCTACACCTTC.

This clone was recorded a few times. The CDR3 here is CASSQVTGGGYEQYF. In DNA, the CDR3 is TGTGCCAGCAGCCAAGTTACAGGGGGCGGCTACGAGCAGTACTTC. V usage is TRBV4-2 and J usage is TRBJ2-7; the match to TRBD1 covers 9 bases. Germline CDR1 reads LGHNA; CDR2 reads YNFKEQ. The CDR3 has 15 residues. J gave up 3 bases and V 1 base, and 4 bases lay outside the gene matches.

CDR3 nucleotide sequence: TGTGCCAGTAGTTCGACAGGAAGAATTTACGAGCAGTACTTC. Its protein is CASSSTGRIYEQYF. J is TRBJ2-7 and V is TRBV19; TRBD1 is a possible D gene (6 bases). The ends were cut back, 5 bases at V and 4 bases at J, with 15 bases in the middle. CDR3 length equals 14 residues. Germline lookup yields CDR1 LNHDA and CDR2 SQIVND (reference sequence).

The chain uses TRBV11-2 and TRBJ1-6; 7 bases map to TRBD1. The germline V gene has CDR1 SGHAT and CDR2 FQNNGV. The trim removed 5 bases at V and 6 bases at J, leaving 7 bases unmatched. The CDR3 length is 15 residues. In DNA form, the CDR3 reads TGTGCCAGCAGCACTCTGACAGGGACTAATTCACCCCTCCACTTT. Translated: CASSTLTGTNSPLHF.

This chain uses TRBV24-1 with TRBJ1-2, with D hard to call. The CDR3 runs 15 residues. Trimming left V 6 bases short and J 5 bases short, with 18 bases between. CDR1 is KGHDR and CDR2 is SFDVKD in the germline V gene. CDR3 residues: CATSPNGRLEYGYTF. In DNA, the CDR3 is TGTGCCACCAGTCCAAACGGGAGGCTCGAGTATGGCTACACCTTC.

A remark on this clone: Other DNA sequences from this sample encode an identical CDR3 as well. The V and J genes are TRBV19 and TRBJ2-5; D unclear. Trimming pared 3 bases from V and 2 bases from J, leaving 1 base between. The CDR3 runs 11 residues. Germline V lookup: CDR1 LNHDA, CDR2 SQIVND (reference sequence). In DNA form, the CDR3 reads TGTGCCAGTAGTATTCAAGAGACCCAGTACTTC. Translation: CASSIQETQYF.

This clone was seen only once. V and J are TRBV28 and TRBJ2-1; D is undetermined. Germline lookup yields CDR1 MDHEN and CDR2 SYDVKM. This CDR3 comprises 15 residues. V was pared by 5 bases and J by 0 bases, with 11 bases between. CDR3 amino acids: CASSPDLSSYNEQFF. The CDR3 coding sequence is TGTGCCAGCAGTCCGGATCTGAGCTCCTACAATGAGCAGTTCTTC.

The CDR3 sequence: CASSLVGRGDSPLHF. CDR3 DNA: TGTGCCAGCAGCTTGGTGGGCAGGGGTGATTCACCCCTCCACTTT. This sequence joins TRBV5-6 and TRBJ1-6; perhaps TRBD1 as D (6 bases). Germline V gene data show CDR1 as SGHDT and CDR2 as YYEEEE. Trimming removed 0 bases at V and 8 bases at J, with 12 bases between. This CDR3 has 15 residues.

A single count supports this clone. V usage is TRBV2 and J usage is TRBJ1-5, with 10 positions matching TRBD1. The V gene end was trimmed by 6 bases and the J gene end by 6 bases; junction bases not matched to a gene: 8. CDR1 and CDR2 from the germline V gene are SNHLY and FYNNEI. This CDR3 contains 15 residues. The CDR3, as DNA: TGTGCCAGCAGCTCGACAGGGGGCGAGGGTCAGCCCCAGCATTTT. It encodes CASSSTGGEGQPQHF.

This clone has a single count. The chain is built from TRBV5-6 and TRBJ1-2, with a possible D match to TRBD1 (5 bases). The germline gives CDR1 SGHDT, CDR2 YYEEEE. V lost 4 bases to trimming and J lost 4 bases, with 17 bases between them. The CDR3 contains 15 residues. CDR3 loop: CASSRGDFEFYGYTF. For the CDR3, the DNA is TGTGCCAGCAGCCGGGGGGACTTTGAATTCTATGGCTACACCTTC. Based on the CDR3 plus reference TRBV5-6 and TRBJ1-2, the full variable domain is DAGVTQSPTHLIKTRGQQVTLRCSPKSGHDTVSWYQQALGQGPQFIFQYYEEEERQRGNFPDRFSGHQFPNYSSELNVNALLLGDSALYLCASSRGDFEFYGYTFGSGTRLTVV.

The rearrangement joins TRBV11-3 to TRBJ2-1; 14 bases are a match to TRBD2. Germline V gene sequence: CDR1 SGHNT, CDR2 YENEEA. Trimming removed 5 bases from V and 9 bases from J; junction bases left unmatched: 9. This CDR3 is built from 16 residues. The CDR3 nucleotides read TGTGCCAGCAGCCCCGGGACTAGCGGGGGTGCTGGTGAGCAGTTCTTC. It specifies CASSPGTSGGAGEQFF.

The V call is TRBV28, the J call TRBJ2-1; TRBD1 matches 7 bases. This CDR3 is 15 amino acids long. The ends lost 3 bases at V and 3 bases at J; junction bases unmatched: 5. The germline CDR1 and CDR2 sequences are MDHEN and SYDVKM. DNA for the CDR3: TGTGCCAGCAGTTTTTTGGGGACAGACTACAATGAGCAGTTCTTC. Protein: CASSFLGTDYNEQFF.